The present T cell receptor (beta chain) was sequenced within a study of blood T cell repertoires in COVID-19. Study information: The United States, Italy and Spain were the sources of the acute and convalescent COVID-19 samples. The cDNA or gDNA used as material had been derived from T cells, B-cell-depleted T cells, or PBMCs.

The authors' processing: For nucleated cells, counts were estimated from reference gene primer amplification. Some clones are missing from TCRdb's copy, which holds only in-frame ones; the method was immunoSEQ multiplex PCR. V, J and clone size are taken as reported in that table, and D and trimming were inferred from the DNA itself. The sample lists around 200,000 clones; 86% were seen once. V was trimmed by 0 bases and J by 13 bases, leaving 10 bases between them. Germline values: CDR1 LGHNA, CDR2 YSLEER. The CDR3 is made up of 13 amino acids. Sequenced sample: peripheral blood. The TCR comes from a man between 70 and 80 years old with active or convalescent COVID-19. The chain has TRBV4-3 and TRBJ1-6, with D possibly matching TRBD1 (5 bases). The CDR3 DNA follows: TGCGCCAGCAGCCAAGAGGGAAGGGGCCCCCTCCACTTT. It yields the protein CASSQEGRGPLHF.